One sample yielded the 27 T cell receptor beta chains listed below, sequenced in a study of cytomegalovirus exposure and HLA in healthy donors. PCR amplification relied on 60 Vbeta primers (plus 13 Jbeta primers). The protocol was immunoSEQ multiplex PCR, while the TCRdb copy is restricted to in-frame clones and leaves out a portion. The sample carries tens of thousands of clones, approximately 79% recorded once. The specimen was PBMCs. These receptors came from a woman in her thirties in good health and CMV-seronegative.

The rearrangement uses TRBV7-2 and TRBJ1-1, with D unresolved. The CDR3 totals 13 residues. V lost 4 bases, J lost 12 bases, and 18 bases lay in between. In germline, CDR1 is SGHTA, CDR2 FQGNSA. The CDR3 DNA reads TGTGCCAGCAGCTCCGCCTTCTACGCGGGTACTTTCTTT. The encoded protein is CASSSAFYAGTFF.

This clone showed up just a few times. J is TRBJ2-1 and V is TRBV11-2; 7 bases are shared with TRBD2. The CDR3 is 15 residues long. Per germline, CDR1 SGHAT and CDR2 FQNNGV. The V segment lost 8 bases and the J segment 0 bases; nucleotides outside the gene matches: 7. The CDR3 loop is CASLGGGSSYNEQFF. CDR3 bases: TGTGCCAGCCTTGGAGGCGGGAGCTCCTACAATGAGCAGTTCTTC.

The genes are TRBV15 and TRBJ2-2, with 8 bases aligning to TRBD1. The CDR3 runs to 18 residues. Germline loops: CDR1 LNHNV, CDR2 YYDKDF (reference sequence). The ends lost 2 bases at V and 3 bases at J; junction bases unmatched: 11. The CDR3 DNA follows: TGTGCCACCAGCAGAATGCCCCCAGGGGGCCTATACACCGGGGAGCTGTTTTTT. Protein sequence: CATSRMPPGGLYTGELFF.

This clone was counted a single time. The chain recombines TRBV5-4 with TRBJ1-2, with a tentative D call TRBD1 (6 bases). There are 14 residues in the CDR3. Trimming removed 5 bases at V and 1 base at J, with 12 bases between. Germline V gene lookup returns CDR1 SGHNT and CDR2 YYREEE (reference sequence). CDR3 in DNA: TGTGCCAGCAGGCCAGGGGCAGATAACTATGGCTACACCTTC. Its translation: CASRPGADNYGYTF. The full variable domain, with the rest looked up from reference TRBV5-4 and TRBJ1-2, is ETGVTQSPTHLIKTRGQQVTLRCSSQSGHNTVSWYQQALGQGPQFIFQYYREEENGRGNFPPRFSGLQFPNYSSELNVNALELDDSALYLCASRPGADNYGYTFGSGTRLTVV.

The chain uses TRBV28 and TRBJ1-2; D is ambiguous. This CDR3 region has 15 residues. The V end was cut by 4 bases, the J end by 1 base, with 13 bases between. CDR1 is MDHEN and CDR2 is SYDVKM in the germline V gene. The CDR3 sequence is CASSSPREGNYGYTF. The DNA of the CDR3 is TGTGCCAGCAGTTCACCCCGGGAGGGTAACTATGGCTACACCTTC.

Comment on this clone: The junction departs from germline at one end; a sequencing error may be responsible. Other DNA variants within this sample encode the same CDR3. The J gene is TRBJ2-3, the V gene TRBV6-6; the D gene is possibly TRBD1 (6 bases). Germline V lookup: CDR1 MNHNY, CDR2 SVGAGI (reference sequence). The CDR3 consists of 13 residues. The CDR3: CASKEQGPDTQYF. The CDR3 DNA is TGTGCAAGCAAAGAACAGGGCCCAGATACGCAGTATTTT.

The V gene is TRBV10-3, the J gene TRBJ1-2; tentative D call: TRBD1 (5 bases). CDR3 size: 14 residues. Germline values: CDR1 ENHRY, CDR2 SYGVKD. V gave up 6 bases and J gave up 0 bases, with 11 bases separating them. The CDR3 reads CAISEPGTNYGYTF. Written as DNA, the CDR3 is TGTGCCATCAGCGAGCCAGGGACTAACTATGGCTACACCTTC.

The CDR3 loop reads CASSTGTGGTGELFF. CDR3 nucleotides: TGTGCCAGCTCAACCGGGACAGGGGGTACCGGGGAGCTGTTTTTT. The rearrangement links TRBV18 to TRBJ2-2; 11 nucleotides line up with TRBD1. The germline gives CDR1 KGHSH, CDR2 LQKENI. The CDR3 is 15 amino acids. V lost 5 bases to trimming and J lost 5 bases; unmatched junction nucleotides: 4. The full variable domain, rest sourced from reference TRBV18 and TRBJ2-2, is NAGVMQNPRHLVRRRGQEARLRCSPMKGHSHVYWYRQLPEEGLKFMVYLQKENIIDESGMPKERFSAEFPKEGPSILRIQQVVRGDSAAYFCASSTGTGGTGELFFGEGSRLTVL.

The gene calls are TRBV7-9 and TRBJ2-5, with D possibly being TRBD1 (5 bases). The end of the DNA is better explained by TRBJ2-7, so the J call may be wrong. This CDR3 has 14 amino acids. From germline, CDR1 is SEHNR and CDR2 FQNEAQ (reference sequence). CDR3 protein: CASSLMVGAYEQYF. CDR3 nucleotides: TGTGCCAGCAGCCTTATGGTAGGGGCCTACGAGCAGTACTTC.

The chain uses TRBV28 and TRBJ2-7; 7 positions match TRBD1. Germline assignment: CDR1 MDHEN and CDR2 SYDVKM. V shed 3 bases, J shed 5 bases, and the junction held 10 bases outside the gene matches. This CDR3 region has 15 residues. The CDR3 nucleotides are TGTGCCAGCAGTTTTGGACAGGTTTCTGGCCACGAGCAGTACGTC. As protein: CASSFGQVSGHEQYV.

The J gene is TRBJ1-2, the V gene TRBV6-6, with D tentatively TRBD1 (5 bases). Germline V lookup: CDR1 MNHNY, CDR2 SVGAGI (reference sequence). The V end was cut by 1 base, the J end by 6 bases, with 9 bases between. This CDR3 comprises 13 residues. The CDR3 coding sequence is TGTGCCAGCAGTTACTTGGCAGGGAATGGCTACACCTTC. It specifies CASSYLAGNGYTF.

V and J are TRBV10-2 and TRBJ2-2; D may be TRBD2 (6 bases). The germline V gene encodes CDR1 WSHSY and CDR2 SAAADI. V gave up 2 bases and J gave up 8 bases, with 12 bases separating them. The length of the CDR3 is 14 residues. CDR3 sequence: CASSEGGLGGELFF. In DNA, the CDR3 is TGCGCCAGCAGTGAGGGGGGACTTGGGGGGGAGCTGTTTTTT.

This clone was recorded once. V gene TRBV18 combines with J gene TRBJ2-5, with a weak D call TRBD2 (6 bases). Germline V lookup: CDR1 KGHSH, CDR2 LQKENI. This CDR3 is built from 14 residues. Trimming removed 2 bases from V and 4 bases from J, with 11 bases in between. The CDR3 bases are TGTGCCAGCTCACCAGGAATGGGGGGAGAGACCCAGTACTTC. This gives the protein CASSPGMGGETQYF.

This clone appeared a few times. The DNA of the CDR3 is TGTGCCAGCAGCATGACGGCGGGACTAGCAATGGATGAGCAGTTCTTC. Translating it yields CASSMTAGLAMDEQFF. The chain links TRBV7-3 to TRBJ2-1; 9 nucleotides match TRBD2. Per the germline V gene, CDR1 is SGHTA and CDR2 is FQGTGA. The CDR3 loop spans 16 amino acids. V lost 5 bases to trimming and J lost 8 bases; unmatched junction nucleotides: 13.

This clone occurred a few times. V usage is TRBV4-1 and J usage is TRBJ1-1; no firm D call. In germline, CDR1 is MGHRA, CDR2 YSYEKL. This CDR3 is built from 12 residues. Between the trimmed V and J ends, which lost 3 bases and 8 bases, there was a span of 10 bases. This chain's CDR3 is CASSQVRGEAFF. The CDR3 nucleotides are TGCGCCAGCAGCCAGGTCAGAGGGGAAGCTTTCTTT.

This sequence joins TRBV19 and TRBJ1-4, with unresolved D. V shed 7 bases and J shed 2 bases, with 14 bases lying between them. The germline gives CDR1 LNHDA, CDR2 SQIVND (reference sequence). This CDR3 comprises 15 residues. For the CDR3, the DNA is TGTGCCAGTAATCCCCCCGGCAGGACTAATGAAAAACTGTTTTTT. This encodes CASNPPGRTNEKLFF.

This rearrangement joins TRBV15 to TRBJ1-2, with D tentatively TRBD1 (6 bases). V was pared by 6 bases and J by 7 bases, with 21 bases between. CDR1 and CDR2 (germline): LNHNV, YYDKDF (reference sequence). This CDR3 contains 15 residues. DNA of the CDR3: TGTGCCACCAGGAACCCTACAGGGATCGAGTCTGGCTACACCTTC. It yields the protein CATRNPTGIESGYTF.

This clone has only a few counts. J is TRBJ2-3 and V is TRBV6-4; TRBD2 aligns across 14 bases. With V trimmed by 0 bases and J by 1 base, 0 bases remained unmatched. Germline CDR1 MRHNA, CDR2 SNTAGT. This CDR3 has 17 residues. The CDR3 spells CASSDSTSGGGTDTQYF. Written as DNA, the CDR3 is TGTGCCAGCAGTGACTCGACTAGCGGGGGGGGCACAGATACGCAGTATTTT.

This rearrangement joins TRBV18 to TRBJ1-1, with 7 bases lining up with TRBD1. The germline V gene has CDR1 KGHSH and CDR2 LQKENI. The CDR3 contains 17 residues. V trimming: 3 bases; J trimming: 1 base; junction bases outside the gene matches: 11. The chain's CDR3 is CASSPTPAGTANTEAFF. As DNA, the CDR3 is TGTGCCAGCTCACCTACCCCCGCCGGGACAGCGAACACTGAAGCTTTCTTT.

This sequence joins TRBV9 and TRBJ1-6; possibly TRBD1 for D (6 bases). The CDR3 has 14 residues. The ends were cut back, 0 bases at V and 10 bases at J, with 11 bases in the middle. CDR1 and CDR2 (germline): SGDLS, YYNGEE. For the CDR3, the DNA is TGTGCCAGCAGCGTAGATGGGGGCGGCTCACCCCTCCACTTT. It encodes CASSVDGGGSPLHF.

This clone was detected a few times. DNA of the CDR3: TGTGCCAGCAGCCAGACTAGCGGCACAGATACGCAGTATTTT. This codes for CASSQTSGTDTQYF. V is TRBV9 and J is TRBJ2-3; 8 nucleotides agree with TRBD2. The germline gives CDR1 SGDLS, CDR2 YYNGEE. Trimming took 4 bases from V and 1 from J; bases not matched to a gene: 2. The CDR3 is 14 amino acids.

This clone was seen only once. The chain links TRBV19 to TRBJ1-5, with D tentatively TRBD1 (6 bases). The CDR3 runs 14 residues. V was trimmed by 6 bases and J by 6 bases, leaving 15 bases between them. Germline values: CDR1 LNHDA, CDR2 SQIVND (reference sequence). Here the CDR3 DNA reads TGTGCCAGTAGCATTCGCAGGGGTGGTCAGCCCCAGCATTTT. Amino acid sequence: CASSIRRGGQPQHF.

The chain combines TRBV4-2 with TRBJ1-4; 12 positions agree with TRBD1. There are 16 residues in the CDR3. The germline V gene encodes CDR1 LGHNA and CDR2 YNFKEQ. V dropped 0 bases and J dropped 8; count of bases not matched to a gene: 4. The CDR3 bases are TGTGCCAGCAGCCAAGACTCCGGGACAGGGGGCGAAAAACTGTTTTTT. Protein sequence: CASSQDSGTGGEKLFF.

V is TRBV15 and J is TRBJ2-3, with TRBD1 matching 8 bases. Germline V gives CDR1 LNHNV, CDR2 YYDKDF (reference sequence). Unmatched junction bases numbered 2, after V lost 0 bases and J lost 0 bases. The CDR3 runs to 16 residues. CDR3 bases: TGTGCCACCAGCAGAGACCCAGGGGGCAGCACAGATACGCAGTATTTT. Its protein product is CATSRDPGGSTDTQYF.

The chain links TRBV30 to TRBJ1-6; the D is unclear. Per germline, CDR1 GTSNPN and CDR2 SVGIG (reference sequence). The CDR3 consists of 11 residues. In DNA form, the CDR3 reads TGTGCGGCGGCTTTTAATTCACCCCTCCACTTT. Its protein product is CAAAFNSPLHF. Full variable domain (missing parts from reference TRBV30 and TRBJ1-6): SQTIHQWPATLVQPVGSPLSLECTVEGTSNPNLYWYRQAAGRGLQLLFYSVGIGQISSEVPQNLSASRPQDRQFILSSKKLLLSDSGFYLCAAAFNSPLHFGNGTRLTVT.

This clone is a singleton in its sample. The chain links TRBV6-6 to TRBJ2-2; TRBD1 might be the D (6 bases). This CDR3 has 14 amino acids. Germline lookup yields CDR1 MNHNY and CDR2 SVGAGI (reference sequence). The V end lost 5 bases, the J end lost 5 bases, and 12 bases lay between the germline ends. The CDR3 nucleotides are TGTGCCAGCAGTACACAGGGTTCGACCGGGGAGCTGTTTTTT. Its translation: CASSTQGSTGELFF.

This clone was recorded once. The J gene is TRBJ2-5, the V gene TRBV10-3; TRBD1 might be the D (6 bases). The germline V gene encodes CDR1 ENHRY and CDR2 SYGVKD. The CDR3 runs 13 residues. The ends were cut back, 10 bases at V and 2 bases at J, with 14 bases in the middle. The CDR3 region is CATNRESQETQYF. The DNA for the CDR3 is TGTGCCACTAACAGGGAAAGTCAAGAGACCCAGTACTTC.